The 28 T cell receptor beta chains presented below share a single source sample, sequenced in a study of blood T cell repertoires in COVID-19. The repertoire was sequenced with immunoSEQ multiplex PCR; TCRdb's copy has only in-frame clones and lacks some. The sample has 140,000 to 150,000 clones, 65% to 90% seen once. Material for sequencing was peripheral blood. All receptors come from a man between 60 and 70 years old with active or convalescent COVID-19.

V gene TRBV7-2 combines with J gene TRBJ1-1; D may be TRBD1 (6 bases). Germline V gene lookup returns CDR1 SGHTA and CDR2 FQGNSA. There are 15 residues in the CDR3. V dropped 5 bases and J dropped 4 bases, with 17 bases sitting between them. This CDR3 is CASSRVPVQGTEAFF. The CDR3 DNA is TGTGCCAGCAGCCGCGTACCAGTACAGGGCACTGAAGCTTTCTTT. The entire variable domain, with the rest obtained from reference TRBV7-2 and TRBJ1-1, is as follows: GAGVSQSPSNKVTEKGKDVELRCDPISGHTALYWYRQSLGQGLEFLIYFQGNSAPDKSGLPSDRFSAERTGGSVSTLTIQRTQQEDSAVYLCASSRVPVQGTEAFFGQGTRLTVV.

The chain combines TRBV6-5 with TRBJ2-7, with D hard to call. CDR1 MNHEY and CDR2 SVGAGI come from the germline V gene. Trimming shortened V by 0 bases and J by 1 base, and 10 bases separated the two germline ends. The CDR3 is 15 residues long. Here the CDR3 reads CASSYSNSLSYEQYF. For the CDR3, the DNA is TGTGCCAGCAGTTACTCGAACTCGTTGTCCTACGAGCAGTACTTC.

This clone was recorded once. This chain joins TRBV7-2 and TRBJ1-1; no clear D. The CDR3 runs to 14 residues. Trimming cost V 3 bases and J 4 bases, with 12 bases left between them. Germline V gene sequence: CDR1 SGHTA, CDR2 FQGNSA. The CDR3 sequence is CASSFYGGGTEAFF. In nucleotides, the CDR3 is TGTGCCAGCAGCTTTTACGGAGGAGGCACTGAAGCTTTCTTT.

The rearrangement uses TRBV4-1 and TRBJ1-5; a possible D gene is TRBD1 (5 bases). CDR1 is MGHRA and CDR2 is YSYEKL in the germline V gene. V was pared by 1 base and J by 4 bases, with 17 bases between. This CDR3 has 17 residues. The DNA of the CDR3 is TGCGCCAGCAGCCAAGTCGGGGGAAGGGATCGGAATCAGCCCCAGCATTTT. Translating it yields CASSQVGGRDRNQPQHF.

This chain connects TRBV30 to TRBJ1-6, with a weak D call TRBD1 (6 bases). The CDR3 contains 13 residues. Trimming shortened V by 3 bases and J by 9 bases, and 12 bases separated the two germline ends. Germline CDR1 reads GTSNPN; CDR2 reads SVGIG (reference sequence). The CDR3 nucleotides read TGTGCCTGGAGGCCCCAGGGGTTTTCACCCCTCCACTTT. Translated: CAWRPQGFSPLHF.

This clone was seen a handful of times. V gene TRBV7-9 combines with J gene TRBJ2-7; no firm D call. V shed 6 bases and J shed 2 bases, with 8 bases lying between them. The CDR3 has 12 residues. From germline, CDR1 is SEHNR and CDR2 FQNEAQ (reference sequence). The CDR3 loop reads CASSTATYEQYF. The CDR3 DNA sequence: TGTGCCAGCAGTACAGCCACCTACGAGCAGTACTTC.

As DNA, the CDR3 is TGCGCCAGCAGCCAAGACGCTTCGGGAAGGTACGAGCAGTACGTC. This sequence encodes CASSQDASGRYEQYV. This sequence joins TRBV4-3 and TRBJ2-7; perhaps TRBD2 as D (5 bases). CDR3 length: 15 residues. CDR1 and CDR2 (germline): LGHNA, YSLEER. Between the trimmed V and J ends, which lost 0 bases and 4 bases, there was a span of 13 bases.

This clone was picked up a small number of times. The genes are TRBV27 and TRBJ1-2, with TRBD1 matching over 12 bases. The junction had 16 bases not matched to a gene; V was cut back by 5 bases and J by 6 bases. Germline-derived CDR1 and CDR2 are MNHEY and SMNVEV (reference sequence). CDR3 length: 18 residues. CDR3 protein: CASSKPGTGGAWGNGYTF. The DNA for the CDR3 is TGTGCCAGCAGTAAGCCCGGGACAGGGGGCGCGTGGGGAAATGGCTACACCTTC.

The rearrangement uses TRBV3-1 (or the pseudogene TRBV3-2) and TRBJ2-1, with unresolved D. In germline, CDR1 is LGHDT, CDR2 YNNKEL (reference sequence). The CDR3 sequence is 16 residues long. Trimming shortened V by 1 base and J by 3 bases, and 13 bases separated the two germline ends. The CDR3 sequence is CASSQGRPRNYNEQFF. CDR3 in DNA: TGTGCCAGCAGCCAAGGGAGACCGCGGAACTACAATGAGCAGTTCTTC.

The chain has TRBV5-6 and TRBJ1-3; possible D gene TRBD1, 5 bases. Germline V gene data show CDR1 as SGHDT and CDR2 as YYEEEE. The CDR3 contains 14 residues. V dropped 0 bases and J dropped 3 bases, with 7 bases sitting between them. The CDR3 nucleotides are TGTGCCAGCAGCTTGGGACAGCTTGGAAACACCATATATTTT. This sequence encodes CASSLGQLGNTIYF.

This clone showed up just once. Germline is not matched at one junction end, which may reflect a read error. V and J are TRBV6-5 and TRBJ1-1; 7 bases map to TRBD1. Germline lookup yields CDR1 MNHEY and CDR2 SVGAGI. This CDR3 contains 14 residues. Written as DNA, the CDR3 is TGTGCCAGCAATTACAGGGGTTCGAACACTGAAGCTTTCTTT. Protein: CASNYRGSNTEAFF.

The rearrangement uses TRBV5-1 and TRBJ2-1; TRBD2 matches 10 bases. Germline-derived CDR1 and CDR2 are SGHRS and YFSETQ. This CDR3 comprises 18 residues. V gave up 4 bases and J gave up 0 bases; unmatched junction bases: 10. CDR3 DNA sequence: TGCGCCAGCAGCGGACAGATGATAGCGGGGGGCTCCTACAATGAGCAGTTCTTC. Its protein product is CASSGQMIAGGSYNEQFF.

This clone appeared a few times. This chain links TRBV6-5 with TRBJ1-1; D gene uncertain. Germline V gene lookup returns CDR1 MNHEY and CDR2 SVGAGI. The CDR3 has 13 residues. Between the trimmed V and J ends, which lost 2 bases and 4 bases, there was a span of 8 bases. In nucleotides, the CDR3 is TGTGCCAGCAGTTACGGGCAGGTCACTGAAGCTTTCTTT. Translation gives CASSYGQVTEAFF.

The chain couples TRBV19 to TRBJ1-4; a possible D gene is TRBD1 (5 bases). This CDR3 has 18 residues. CDR1 is LNHDA, CDR2 SQIVND, per germline (reference sequence). Trimming left V 4 bases short and J 0 bases short, with 18 bases between. In DNA form, the CDR3 reads TGTGCCAGTAGTACTCAATCGGGGGGAAGAGCAACTAATGAAAAACTGTTTTTT. Protein product: CASSTQSGGRATNEKLFF. Full variable domain (outside the CDR3, taken from reference TRBV19 and TRBJ1-4): DGGITQSPKYLFRKEGQNVTLSCEQNLNHDAMYWYRQDPGQGLRLIYYSQIVNDFQKGDIAEGYSVSREKKESFPLTVTSAQKNPTAFYLCASSTQSGGRATNEKLFFGSGTQLSVL.

This chain connects TRBV6-5 to TRBJ1-1, with a possible D match to TRBD1 (5 bases). This CDR3 contains 13 residues. Between the trimmed V and J ends, which lost 6 bases and 0 bases, there was a span of 8 bases. The V gene's germline CDR1 is MNHEY and CDR2 SVGAGI. CDR3 coding DNA: TGTGCCAGCAGGCAGGGCCTGAACACTGAAGCTTTCTTT. It encodes CASRQGLNTEAFF.

The CDR3 is CASSDLTGWGNEKLFF. The CDR3 bases are TGTGCCAGCAGTGACCTGACAGGGTGGGGTAATGAAAAACTGTTTTTT. This rearrangement joins TRBV2 to TRBJ1-4, with 7 nucleotides matching TRBD1. Germline CDR1 reads SNHLY; CDR2 reads FYNNEI. Trimming at V came to 3 bases and at J to 4 bases, leaving 8 bases not matched to a gene. This CDR3 is built from 16 residues.

V and J are TRBV19 and TRBJ1-2; tentatively, D is TRBD1 (6 bases). Trimming took 5 bases from V and 7 from J, leaving 23 bases between them. Per germline, CDR1 LNHDA and CDR2 SQIVND (reference sequence). The CDR3 has 16 residues. DNA of the CDR3: TGTGCCAGTAGTCACAAAATTACTACAGGGCTGAGTGGCTACACCTTC. The encoded protein is CASSHKITTGLSGYTF.

The V call is TRBV19, the J call TRBJ1-1; a weak D match, TRBD1 (5 bases). Trimming left V 0 bases short and J 6 bases short, with 14 bases between. There are 15 residues in the CDR3. CDR1 is LNHDA and CDR2 is SQIVND in the germline V gene (reference sequence). The CDR3 reads CASSIDSGGFSEAFF. The CDR3 DNA sequence: TGTGCCAGTAGTATAGATTCGGGGGGTTTTTCTGAAGCTTTCTTT.

The rearrangement joins TRBV11-3 to TRBJ1-1; perhaps TRBD1 as D (5 bases). The germline V gene encodes CDR1 SGHNT and CDR2 YENEEA. The CDR3 contains 15 residues. V lost 5 bases and J lost 0, with 13 bases in between. The CDR3 region has the DNA TGTGCCAGCAGCCCCACCAGGGTGATGAACACTGAAGCTTTCTTT. Protein: CASSPTRVMNTEAFF. Looking up the rest from reference TRBV11-3 and TRBJ1-1 gives the full variable domain: EAGVVQSPRYKIIEKKQPVAFWCNPISGHNTLYWYLQNLGQGPELLIRYENEEAVDDSQLPKDRFSAERLKGVDSTLKIQPAELGDSAVYLCASSPTRVMNTEAFFGQGTRLTVV.

The V gene is TRBV15, the J gene TRBJ2-7; TRBD1 agrees at 10 bases. The germline gives CDR1 LNHNV, CDR2 YYDKDF (reference sequence). The CDR3 covers 15 residues. The junction had 3 bases not matched to a gene; V was cut back by 1 base and J by 3 bases. CDR3 residues: CATSRGTGGLYEQYF. The CDR3 DNA is TGTGCCACCAGCAGAGGGACAGGGGGGCTCTACGAGCAGTACTTC.

The V call is TRBV11-3, the J call TRBJ2-1, with 7 bases identical to TRBD1. Germline CDR1 is SGHNT and CDR2 is YENEEA. The CDR3 runs to 15 residues. V was pared by 5 bases and J by 6 bases, with 10 bases of the junction left unmatched. The CDR3 nucleotides are TGTGCCAGCAGCCAAAGACAGGGATCTTCCAATGAGCAGTTCTTC. This sequence encodes CASSQRQGSSNEQFF.

This rearrangement joins TRBV5-1 to TRBJ1-2, with D unclear. There are 15 residues in the CDR3. Germline assignment: CDR1 SGHRS and CDR2 YFSETQ. The V end was cut by 4 bases, the J end by 4 bases, with 17 bases between. Written as DNA, the CDR3 is TGCGCCAGCAGCCAAAATCCGGGTCAAGGCTATGGCTACACCTTC. It encodes CASSQNPGQGYGYTF.

In its sample, this clone was seen once. The CDR3 region is CASSATTGNTEAFF. The CDR3 region has the DNA TGTGCCAGCAGCGCGACGACAGGGAACACTGAAGCTTTCTTT. J is TRBJ1-1 and V is TRBV7-6; possible D gene TRBD1, 6 bases. Germline CDR1 SGHVS, CDR2 FNYEAQ. V was clipped by 5 bases and J by 1 base, with 11 bases between them. This CDR3 contains 14 residues.

The chain links TRBV6-1 to TRBJ2-5; D is undetermined. The CDR3 loop spans 19 amino acids. The V gene lost 2 bases and the J gene lost 2 bases, with 24 bases spanning the gap. Germline CDR1 is MNHNS and CDR2 is SASEGT. The CDR3: CASSELFHLPGNSQETQYF. CDR3 nucleotides: TGTGCCAGCAGTGAACTGTTCCACCTACCCGGTAACAGTCAAGAGACCCAGTACTTC.

V is TRBV7-9 and J is TRBJ1-1, with 11 bases fitting TRBD1. CDR3 length equals 14 residues. Trimming cost V 0 bases and J 8 bases; bases outside gene matches: 2. CDR1 is SEHNR and CDR2 is FQNEAQ in the germline V gene (reference sequence). This CDR3 is CASSLAGTGGEAFF. CDR3 nucleotide sequence: TGTGCCAGCAGCTTAGCAGGGACAGGGGGGGAAGCTTTCTTT.

The sample holds a few counts of this clone. V is TRBV5-1 and J is TRBJ2-3; 9 nucleotides match TRBD2. The CDR3 extends over 17 amino acids. V trimming: 4 bases; J trimming: 2 bases; junction bases outside the gene matches: 11. Looked up from germline, CDR1 is SGHRS and CDR2 is YFSETQ. The CDR3: CASSPFVAGDHTDTQYF. The CDR3 DNA reads TGCGCCAGCAGCCCGTTCGTAGCGGGGGACCACACAGATACGCAGTATTTT.

The rearrangement uses TRBV2 and TRBJ1-3; 8 nucleotides line up with TRBD1. The germline V gene has CDR1 SNHLY and CDR2 FYNNEI. V trimming: 5 bases; J trimming: 4 bases; junction bases outside the gene matches: 7. The CDR3 is 15 residues long. This CDR3 reads CASSNGQGPGNTIYF. The CDR3, as DNA: TGTGCCAGCAGTAACGGACAGGGTCCGGGAAACACCATATATTTT.

The V gene is TRBV7-2, the J gene TRBJ1-1; D is possibly TRBD1 (5 bases). Germline V gene data show CDR1 as SGHTA and CDR2 as FQGNSA. The CDR3 length is 15 residues. V was clipped by 2 bases and J by 1 base, with 11 bases between them. The CDR3: CASSLSGFTNTEAFF. The DNA of the CDR3 is TGTGCCAGCAGCTTATCAGGGTTTACGAACACTGAAGCTTTCTTT.